The next 13 T cell receptor beta chains were all read from a single sample in a study of T cell repertoires in cytomegalovirus infection. Each CDR3 protein gets one entry after TCRdb re-called the reads with MiXCR. This sample has roughly 100,000 distinct CDR3 sequences, with approximately 15% found just once. The material sequenced was PBMCs. The receptors stem from a human donor in good health (CMV status not recorded). Some clones in this sample may be carry-over from other donors' samples.

A word on this clonotype: This could be a read error, since a much larger clone is one nucleotide away. The chain has TRBV7-2 and TRBJ2-2, with a weak D call TRBD2 (6 bases). Germline CDR1 and CDR2: SGHTA and FQGNSA. The V end was cut by 5 bases, the J end by 2 bases, with 15 bases between. CDR3 length equals 16 residues. The CDR3 is CASSGSEGTNTGELFF. Written as DNA, the CDR3 is TGTGCCAGCAGCGGTTCGGAGGGCACAAACACCGGGGAGCTGTTTTTT.

In this sample, this clonotype turned up a few times. The CDR3 here is CASSFTRGEQFF. The CDR3 coding sequence is TGTGCCAGCAGCTTTACTAGAGGTGAGCAGTTCTTC. The chain uses TRBV11-2 and TRBJ2-1; TRBD2 might be the D (5 bases). The CDR3 has 12 amino acids. V was cut by 3 bases and J by 9 bases, with 9 bases left in between. From germline, CDR1 is SGHAT and CDR2 FQNNGV. The full variable domain, rest sourced from reference TRBV11-2 and TRBJ2-1, is EAGVAQSPRYKIIEKRQSVAFWCNPISGHATLYWYQQILGQGPKLLIQFQNNGVVDDSQLPKDRFSAERLKGVDSTLKIQPAKLEDSAVYLCASSFTRGEQFFGPGTRLTVL.

This clonotype showed up just a few times. The rearrangement links TRBV12-3 or TRBV12-4 to TRBJ2-7; D perhaps matches TRBD1 (6 bases). V was clipped by 4 bases and J by 2 bases, with 12 bases between them. This CDR3 comprises 14 residues. CDR3 residues: CASSWAGAAYEQYF. CDR3 DNA: TGTGCCAGCAGTTGGGCAGGGGCGGCCTACGAGCAGTACTTC.

This clonotype was found many times. The gene calls are TRBV7-2 and TRBJ2-3; no firm D call. The CDR3 loop spans 14 amino acids. Trimming left V 5 bases short and J 4 bases short, with 13 bases between. Germline V gives CDR1 SGHTA, CDR2 FQGNSA. This CDR3 is CASSLGLSPDTQYF. CDR3 nucleotide sequence: TGTGCCAGCAGCCTAGGGCTGTCTCCAGATACGCAGTATTTT.

A few counts support this clonotype. The genes are TRBV12-3 or TRBV12-4 and TRBJ1-2; 10 positions agree with TRBD1. This CDR3 is 14 amino acids long. The trim removed 6 bases at V and 7 bases at J, leaving 8 bases unmatched. The CDR3 DNA is TGTGCCAGCAGCTGGGGACAGGGGAACGGTGGCTACACCTTC. This gives the protein CASSWGQGNGGYTF.

This clonotype was seen at least ten times. As DNA, the CDR3 is TGTGCCAGCAGCTTAATGGTGAACACTGAAGCTTTCTTT. Protein: CASSLMVNTEAFF. V is TRBV7-3 and J is TRBJ1-1; no clear D gene. This CDR3 comprises 13 residues. CDR1 is SGHTA and CDR2 is FQGTGA in the germline V gene. V lost 1 base, J lost 0 bases, and 3 bases lay in between.

Many counts were recorded for this clonotype. The gene calls are TRBV29-1 and TRBJ2-1; 8 bases match TRBD2. CDR3 length: 12 amino acids. Germline CDR1 reads SQVTM; CDR2 reads ANQGSEA. V dropped 7 bases and J dropped 13; count of bases not matched to a gene: 12. The CDR3 loop is CSAREAGGVQFF. CDR3 DNA sequence: TGCAGCGCCCGGGAGGCGGGGGGCGTTCAGTTCTTC.

This clonotype appeared many times. The V and J genes are TRBV7-8 and TRBJ2-5, with D perhaps TRBD1 (5 bases). This CDR3 has 15 residues. Germline lookup yields CDR1 SGHVS and CDR2 FQNEAQ. Deletions cut 1 base from V and 4 bases from J, with 13 bases between. CDR3 nucleotide sequence: TGTGCCAGCAGCTTAGGGAGTCAGGGCGGAGAGACCCAGTACTTC. Translated, it gives CASSLGSQGGETQYF.

Only a few counts were recorded for this clonotype. This chain uses TRBV12-3 or TRBV12-4 with TRBJ1-6; D call uncertain. The CDR3 length is 13 residues. Deletions cut 5 bases from V and 8 bases from J, with 10 bases between. The CDR3 nucleotides read TGTGCCAGCAGTCTACTGAGGGATTCACCCCTCCACTTT. Protein: CASSLLRDSPLHF.

In this sample, this clonotype turned up a few times. This sequence joins TRBV11-2 and TRBJ1-1; tentatively, D is TRBD1 (5 bases). Deletions cut 1 base from V and 10 bases from J, with 19 bases between. Germline loops: CDR1 SGHAT, CDR2 FQNNGV. The CDR3 extends over 15 amino acids. The CDR3 sequence: CASSLVSGGGHRAFF. For the CDR3, the DNA is TGTGCCAGCAGCTTAGTTTCGGGGGGAGGTCATCGAGCTTTCTTT.

In this sample, this clonotype turned up many times. This sequence joins TRBV7-3 and TRBJ2-3, with D possibly being TRBD2 (6 bases). The CDR3 has 14 amino acids. Trimming pared 4 bases from V and 1 base from J, leaving 9 bases between. Germline V CDR1 and CDR2: SGHTA, FQGTGA. Here the CDR3 reads CASSYGGGTDTQYF. The CDR3 DNA is TGTGCCAGCAGCTACGGCGGGGGCACAGATACGCAGTATTTT.

This clonotype was observed at least ten times. The chain carries TRBV7-2 and TRBJ2-5, with D tentatively TRBD2 (5 bases). The CDR3 contains 15 residues. Germline V lookup: CDR1 SGHTA, CDR2 FQGNSA. Trimming removed 0 bases at V and 2 bases at J, with 10 bases between. CDR3 sequence: CASSLAGAEQETQYF. The CDR3 DNA follows: TGTGCCAGCAGCTTAGCGGGAGCGGAGCAAGAGACCCAGTACTTC.

The chain employs TRBV5-6 and TRBJ2-2, with 8 bases lining up with TRBD2. The CDR3 is 16 residues long. Per germline, CDR1 SGHDT and CDR2 YYEEEE. V gave up 1 base and J gave up 3 bases; unmatched junction bases: 5. This CDR3 reads CASSLTGGPHTGELFF. DNA for the CDR3: TGTGCCAGCAGCTTGACGGGGGGGCCCCACACCGGGGAGCTGTTTTTT.